The 20 T cell receptor beta chains listed next were all sequenced from one sample in a study of T cells in Graves' hyperthyroidism and ophthalmopathy. The TCR beta CDR3 regions underwent amplification using RNA transcripts as the source. The primer set for the first-round RT-PCR of the TCR CDR3 was HTBI. TCRdb analysed the multiplex PCR reads with MiXCR anew, one entry per CDR3 protein. In the table there are about half a million distinct CDR3 sequences, roughly a sixth of which are singletons. The specimen sequenced was blood. The receptors stem from a woman younger than 45 with Graves' ophthalmopathy.

This clonotype came up a few times. The V and J genes are TRBV29-1 and TRBJ1-2, with no clear D. Trimming stripped 4 bases from V and 2 bases from J, with 11 bases between. Germline CDR1 is SQVTM and CDR2 is ANQGSEA. This CDR3 comprises 13 residues. In DNA form, the CDR3 reads TGCAGCGTTGGAAGGATTAGCAACTATGGCTACACCTTC. Protein product: CSVGRISNYGYTF. Combining the CDR3 with reference TRBV29-1 and TRBJ1-2 gives the whole variable domain SAVISQKPSRDICQRGTSLTIQCQVDSQVTMMFWYRQQPGQSLTLIATANQGSEATYESGFVIDKFPISRPNLTFSTLTVSNMSPEDSSIYLCSVGRISNYGYTFGSGTRLTVV.

The chain combines TRBV3-2 with TRBJ2-5; the table's D gene call, TRBD1, was not cross checked with the DNA. TRBV3-2 is flagged as a pseudogene. This CDR3 comprises 15 residues. DNA for the CDR3: TGTGCCAGCAGTCCCAAGGTCGGGACGGAAGAGACCCAGTACTTC. This sequence encodes CASSPKVGTEETQYF.

This clonotype occurred many times. V usage is TRBV7-9 and J usage is TRBJ1-2, with 7 bases that match TRBD1. Germline trimming cut 3 bases from V and 2 bases from J; bases unmatched to any gene: 6. There are 15 residues in the CDR3. The germline gives CDR1 SEHNR, CDR2 FQNEAQ (reference sequence). The CDR3 region is CASSLKGQKNYGYTF. CDR3 sequence (DNA): TGTGCCAGCAGCTTGAAGGGACAGAAAAACTATGGCTACACCTTC. Full variable domain (missing parts from reference TRBV7-9 and TRBJ1-2): DTGVSQNPRHKITKRGQNVTFRCDPISEHNRLYWYRQTLGQGPEFLTYFQNEAQLEKSRLLSDRFSAERPKGSFSTLEIQRTEQGDSAMYLCASSLKGQKNYGYTFGSGTRLTVV.

The chain links TRBV27 to TRBJ2-5; TRBD2 agrees at 8 bases. Per germline, CDR1 MNHEY and CDR2 SMNVEV (reference sequence). V lost 0 bases to trimming and J lost 1 base; unmatched junction nucleotides: 4. This CDR3 is built from 16 residues. The CDR3 region is CASSLSYGRVQETQYF. Here the CDR3 DNA reads TGTGCCAGCAGTTTATCTTACGGGAGGGTCCAAGAGACCCAGTACTTC.

J is TRBJ1-1 and V is TRBV28, with a possible D match to TRBD1 (5 bases). This CDR3 comprises 16 residues. Trimming stripped 5 bases from V and 4 bases from J, with 20 bases between. CDR1 is MDHEN and CDR2 is SYDVKM in the germline V gene. The CDR3 bases are TGTGCCAGCAGTGCTTCGCCTCAGGGAGGAGGCACTGAAGCTTTCTTT. This gives the protein CASSASPQGGGTEAFF.

This clonotype was observed a handful of times. The chain joins TRBV4-1 to TRBJ2-3, with TRBD2 identical over 8 bases. This CDR3 is built from 16 residues. The germline CDR1 and CDR2 sequences are MGHRA and YSYEKL. Trimming cost V 7 bases and J 1 base; bases outside gene matches: 10. In nucleotides, the CDR3 is TGCGCCAGCAACCGGCGGGGGGAGACGGGCACAGATACGCAGTATTTT. Its protein is CASNRRGETGTDTQYF.

This clonotype was observed a few times. The genes are TRBV7-9 and TRBJ1-5; weak D call: TRBD1 (6 bases). The germline V and J ends were trimmed by 5 bases and 4 bases, with 12 bases remaining between them. Germline V gene sequence: CDR1 SEHNR, CDR2 FQNEAQ (reference sequence). This CDR3 contains 14 residues. The CDR3 DNA sequence: TGTGCCAGCAGCGATCAGGGGTGGAATCAGCCCCAGCATTTT. Protein: CASSDQGWNQPQHF.

This clonotype was detected ten times or more. The chain links TRBV28 to TRBJ2-3; 10 bases align to TRBD2. The CDR3 has 16 amino acids. The ends lost 8 bases at V and 0 bases at J; junction bases unmatched: 8. In germline, CDR1 is MDHEN, CDR2 SYDVKM. CDR3 nucleotide sequence: TGTGCCAGCTCACTAGCGGGGAAGCCAAGCACAGATACGCAGTATTTT. Its translation: CASSLAGKPSTDTQYF.

This clonotype was seen repeatedly, ten times or more. The V gene is TRBV11-2, the J gene TRBJ2-1; 9 bases line up with TRBD2. The CDR3 is 16 amino acids. Germline loops: CDR1 SGHAT, CDR2 FQNNGV. J was trimmed by 9 bases and V by 1 base; bases with no gene match: 10. CDR3 in DNA: TGTGCCAGCAGCTTAGCCCCTAGCGGGACTATGGGTGAGCAGTTCTTC. It specifies CASSLAPSGTMGEQFF. Supplemented by reference TRBV11-2 and TRBJ2-1, the full variable domain reads EAGVAQSPRYKIIEKRQSVAFWCNPISGHATLYWYQQILGQGPKLLIQFQNNGVVDDSQLPKDRFSAERLKGVDSTLKIQPAKLEDSAVYLCASSLAPSGTMGEQFFGPGTRLTVL.

This clonotype was recorded at least ten times. This chain uses TRBV7-2 with TRBJ2-1; D is undetermined. The CDR3 sequence is 14 residues long. The V gene's germline CDR1 is SGHTA and CDR2 FQGNSA. V was clipped by 5 bases and J by 1 base, with 9 bases between them. The DNA for the CDR3 is TGTGCCAGCAGCCCCAGCTGGTCCTACAATGAGCAGTTCTTC. It is translated as CASSPSWSYNEQFF.

J is TRBJ2-1 and V is TRBV6-1, with 10 bases matching TRBD2. Unmatched junction bases numbered 14, after V lost 8 bases and J lost 7 bases. The CDR3 covers 16 residues. Per germline, CDR1 MNHNS and CDR2 SASEGT. In DNA, the CDR3 is TGTGCCAGCGCCCGGAATTGGGCTAGCGGGAGAAATGAGCAGTTCTTC. Its translation: CASARNWASGRNEQFF.

This clonotype occurred many times. The CDR3 sequence is CASSSIPPGQGSSPLHF. DNA for the CDR3: TGTGCCAGCAGTTCCATACCGCCGGGACAGGGCAGTTCACCCCTCCACTTT. V usage is TRBV12-3 or TRBV12-4 and J usage is TRBJ1-6, with 9 bases identical to TRBD1. The V and J ends lost 4 bases and 9 bases, in that order; junction bases with no gene match: 13. This CDR3 is built from 17 residues.

There are many counts of this clonotype. V usage is TRBV5-1 and J usage is TRBJ2-2; a weak D match, TRBD2 (6 bases). V dropped 7 bases and J dropped 5 bases, with 12 bases sitting between them. The germline V gene has CDR1 SGHRS and CDR2 YFSETQ. There are 13 residues in the CDR3. The CDR3 is CASGSSGTGELFF. CDR3 DNA sequence: TGCGCCAGCGGGTCAAGCGGGACCGGGGAGCTGTTTTTT.

This clonotype occurred many times. The chain uses TRBV20-1 and TRBJ2-3, with D unresolved. V gave up 3 bases and J gave up 0 bases, with 19 bases separating them. Per the germline V gene, CDR1 is DFQATT and CDR2 is SNEGSKA (reference sequence). The CDR3 runs 17 residues. The CDR3 reads CSASGPLPATSTDTQYF. CDR3 nucleotide sequence: TGCAGTGCTAGTGGGCCCCTTCCAGCGACTAGCACAGATACGCAGTATTTT.

The chain carries TRBV5-1 and TRBJ2-2, with no clear D. Trimming cost V 3 bases and J 3 bases, with 12 bases left between them. CDR1 is SGHRS and CDR2 is YFSETQ in the germline V gene. The CDR3 runs to 15 residues. The CDR3 DNA sequence: TGCGCCAGCAGCTCCGGCCTTGGTTACACCGGGGAGCTGTTTTTT. Translated: CASSSGLGYTGELFF.

In regard to this clonotype: A much more abundant neighbour one base away suggests this may be a read error. The chain uses TRBV20-1 and TRBJ2-7; 10 positions agree with TRBD2. The end of the DNA is better explained by TRBJ2-1, so the J call may be wrong. The CDR3 runs 15 residues. The germline V gene has CDR1 DFQATT and CDR2 SNEGSKA (reference sequence). The DNA for the CDR3 is TGCAGTGCTGGGTTACTAGCGGGACGGACCTACGAGCAGTTCTTC. The encoded protein is CSAGLLAGRTYEQFF.

The chain joins TRBV12-3 or TRBV12-4 to TRBJ1-1; D not resolved. The CDR3 length is 13 residues. The germline V and J ends were trimmed by 3 bases and 3 bases, with 8 bases remaining between them. Here the CDR3 reads CASSFSGDTEAFF. CDR3 coding DNA: TGTGCCAGCAGTTTTTCCGGGGACACTGAAGCTTTCTTT.

There are many counts of this clonotype. J is TRBJ2-7 and V is TRBV5-1; TRBD1 agrees at 8 bases. Looked up from germline, CDR1 is SGHRS and CDR2 is YFSETQ. CDR3 length: 13 amino acids. The trim removed 2 bases at V and 7 bases at J, leaving 5 bases unmatched. The CDR3 here is CASSFRQGWEQYF. The CDR3 DNA is TGCGCCAGCAGCTTTCGACAGGGGTGGGAGCAGTACTTC.

This clonotype was seen only a few times. The genes are TRBV19 and TRBJ2-2; 7 nucleotides match TRBD2. Trimming took 10 bases from V and 3 from J; bases not matched to a gene: 8. This CDR3 has 14 amino acids. Germline CDR1 reads LNHDA; CDR2 reads SQIVND (reference sequence). CDR3 residues: CATATGRDTGELFF. The CDR3 bases are TGTGCCACCGCCACGGGGAGGGACACCGGGGAGCTGTTTTTT.

The chain carries TRBV29-1 and TRBJ2-5; unclear D gene. The germline CDR1 and CDR2 sequences are SQVTM and ANQGSEA. The CDR3 loop spans 13 amino acids. Trimming removed 3 bases at V and 7 bases at J, with 15 bases between. The DNA of the CDR3 is TGCAGCGTTGACAGCGCTTCTGTGGGGACCCAGTACTTC. Its translation is CSVDSASVGTQYF.